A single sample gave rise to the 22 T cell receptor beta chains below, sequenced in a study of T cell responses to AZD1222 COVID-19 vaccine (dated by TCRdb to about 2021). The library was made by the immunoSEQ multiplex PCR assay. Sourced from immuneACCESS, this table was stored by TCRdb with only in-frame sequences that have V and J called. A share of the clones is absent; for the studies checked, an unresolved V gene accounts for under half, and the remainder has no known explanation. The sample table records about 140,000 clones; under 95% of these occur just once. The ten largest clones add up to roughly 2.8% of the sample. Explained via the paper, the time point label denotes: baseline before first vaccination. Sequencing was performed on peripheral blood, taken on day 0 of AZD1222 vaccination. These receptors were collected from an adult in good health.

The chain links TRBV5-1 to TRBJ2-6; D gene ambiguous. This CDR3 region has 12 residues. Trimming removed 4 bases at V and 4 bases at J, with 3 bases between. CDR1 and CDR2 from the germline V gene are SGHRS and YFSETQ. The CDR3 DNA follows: TGCGCCAGCAGCCCAGGGGCCAACGTCCTGACTTTC. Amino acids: CASSPGANVLTF.

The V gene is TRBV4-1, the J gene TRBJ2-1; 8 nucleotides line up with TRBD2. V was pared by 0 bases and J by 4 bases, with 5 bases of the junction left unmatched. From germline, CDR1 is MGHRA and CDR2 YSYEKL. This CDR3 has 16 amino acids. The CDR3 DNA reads TGCGCCAGCAGCCAAGAAGTAGCGGGACCGTACAATGAGCAGTTCTTC. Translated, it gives CASSQEVAGPYNEQFF.

As DNA, the CDR3 is TGTGCCACCCGAACAGGGGTTTACGACATTCAGTACTTC. Translated: CATRTGVYDIQYF. The rearrangement links TRBV5-4 to TRBJ2-4, with 7 bases fitting TRBD1. J lost 8 bases, V lost 9 bases, and 11 bases had no gene match. The CDR3 runs 13 residues. Per germline, CDR1 SGHNT and CDR2 YYREEE (reference sequence).

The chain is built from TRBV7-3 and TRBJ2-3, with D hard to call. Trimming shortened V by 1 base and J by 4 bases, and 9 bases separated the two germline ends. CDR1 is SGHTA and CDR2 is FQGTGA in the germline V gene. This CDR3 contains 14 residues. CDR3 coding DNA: TGTGCCAGCAGCTTAAGTGCCTATGCAGATACGCAGTATTTT. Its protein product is CASSLSAYADTQYF. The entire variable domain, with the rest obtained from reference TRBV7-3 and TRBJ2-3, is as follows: GAGVSQTPSNKVTEKGKYVELRCDPISGHTALYWYRQSLGQGPEFLIYFQGTGAADDSGLPNDRFFAVRPEGSVSTLKIQRTERGDSAVYLCASSLSAYADTQYFGPGTRLTVL.

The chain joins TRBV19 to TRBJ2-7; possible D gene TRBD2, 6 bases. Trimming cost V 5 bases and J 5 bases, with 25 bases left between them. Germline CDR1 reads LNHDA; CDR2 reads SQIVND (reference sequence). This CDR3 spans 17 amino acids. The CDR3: CASSSGGSNNLWNEQYF. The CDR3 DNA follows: TGTGCCAGTAGTTCCGGAGGGTCTAATAACCTGTGGAACGAGCAGTACTTC.

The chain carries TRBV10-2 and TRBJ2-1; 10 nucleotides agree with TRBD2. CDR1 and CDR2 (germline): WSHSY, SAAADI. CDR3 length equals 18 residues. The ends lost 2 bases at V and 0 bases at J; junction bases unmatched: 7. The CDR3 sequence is CASSEGFSGRTSYNEQFF. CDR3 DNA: TGCGCCAGCAGTGAGGGGTTTAGCGGGAGGACCTCCTACAATGAGCAGTTCTTC.

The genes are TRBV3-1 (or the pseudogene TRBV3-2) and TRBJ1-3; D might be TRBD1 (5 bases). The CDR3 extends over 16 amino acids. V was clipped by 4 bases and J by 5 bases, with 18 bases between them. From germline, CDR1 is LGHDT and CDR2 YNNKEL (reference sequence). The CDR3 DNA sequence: TGTGCCAGCAGCCTTACCGGCCGGCCGGGGCGAAACACCATATATTTT. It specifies CASSLTGRPGRNTIYF.

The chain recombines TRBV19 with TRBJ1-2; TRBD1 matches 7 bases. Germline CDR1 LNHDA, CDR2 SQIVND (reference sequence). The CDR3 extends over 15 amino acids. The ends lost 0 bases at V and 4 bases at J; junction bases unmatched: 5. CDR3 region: CASSIDFGTVYGYTF. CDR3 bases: TGTGCCAGTAGTATAGATTTTGGGACAGTCTATGGCTACACCTTC. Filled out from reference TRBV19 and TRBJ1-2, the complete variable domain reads DGGITQSPKYLFRKEGQNVTLSCEQNLNHDAMYWYRQDPGQGLRLIYYSQIVNDFQKGDIAEGYSVSREKKESFPLTVTSAQKNPTAFYLCASSIDFGTVYGYTFGSGTRLTVV.

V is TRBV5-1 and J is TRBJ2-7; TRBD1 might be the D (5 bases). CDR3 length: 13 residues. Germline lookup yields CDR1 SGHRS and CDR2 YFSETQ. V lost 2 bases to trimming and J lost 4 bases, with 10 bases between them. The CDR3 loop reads CASSLFQGYEQYF. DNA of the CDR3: TGCGCCAGCAGCTTATTTCAGGGTTACGAGCAGTACTTC.

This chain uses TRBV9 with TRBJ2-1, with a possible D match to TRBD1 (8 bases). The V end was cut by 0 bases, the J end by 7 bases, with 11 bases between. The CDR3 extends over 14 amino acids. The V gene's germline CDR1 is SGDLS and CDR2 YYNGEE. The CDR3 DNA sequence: TGTGCCAGCAGCGTAGTACAGGGGGGGAATGAGCAGTTCTTC. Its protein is CASSVVQGGNEQFF.

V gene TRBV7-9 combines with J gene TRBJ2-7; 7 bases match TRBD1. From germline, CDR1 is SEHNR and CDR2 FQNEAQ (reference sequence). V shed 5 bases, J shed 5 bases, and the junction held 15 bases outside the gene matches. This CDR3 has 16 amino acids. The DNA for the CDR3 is TGTGCCAGCAGCAACAGGGACAGAGCGAGGGTGGACGAGCAGTACTTC. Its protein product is CASSNRDRARVDEQYF.

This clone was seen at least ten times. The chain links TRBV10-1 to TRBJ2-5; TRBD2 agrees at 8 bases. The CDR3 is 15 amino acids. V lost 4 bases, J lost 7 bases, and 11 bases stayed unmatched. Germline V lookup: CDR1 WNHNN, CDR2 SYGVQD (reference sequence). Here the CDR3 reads CASSGSGGLVGTQYF. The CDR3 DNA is TGCGCCAGCAGTGGAAGCGGGGGCCTTGTAGGGACCCAGTACTTC.

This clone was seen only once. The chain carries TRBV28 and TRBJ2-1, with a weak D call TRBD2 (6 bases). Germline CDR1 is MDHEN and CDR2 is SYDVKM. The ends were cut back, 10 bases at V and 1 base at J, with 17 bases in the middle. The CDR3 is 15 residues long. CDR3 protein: CATSPGGGSYNEQFF. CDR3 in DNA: TGTGCCACCTCCCCCGGGGGAGGTTCCTACAATGAGCAGTTCTTC.

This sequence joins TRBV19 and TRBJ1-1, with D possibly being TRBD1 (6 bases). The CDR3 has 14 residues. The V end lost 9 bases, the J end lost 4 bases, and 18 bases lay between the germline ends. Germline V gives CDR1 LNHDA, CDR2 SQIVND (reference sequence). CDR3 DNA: TGTGCCAGCAAAATACAGGGAGGCGGCACTGAAGCTTTCTTT. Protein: CASKIQGGGTEAFF. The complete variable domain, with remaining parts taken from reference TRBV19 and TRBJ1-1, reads DGGITQSPKYLFRKEGQNVTLSCEQNLNHDAMYWYRQDPGQGLRLIYYSQIVNDFQKGDIAEGYSVSREKKESFPLTVTSAQKNPTAFYLCASKIQGGGTEAFFGQGTRLTVV.

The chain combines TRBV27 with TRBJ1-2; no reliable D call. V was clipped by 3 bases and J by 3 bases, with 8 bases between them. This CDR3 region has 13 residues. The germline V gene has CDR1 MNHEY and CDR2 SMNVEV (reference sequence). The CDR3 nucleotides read TGTGCCAGCAGTTTGTCAAAATACTATGGCTACACCTTC. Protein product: CASSLSKYYGYTF.

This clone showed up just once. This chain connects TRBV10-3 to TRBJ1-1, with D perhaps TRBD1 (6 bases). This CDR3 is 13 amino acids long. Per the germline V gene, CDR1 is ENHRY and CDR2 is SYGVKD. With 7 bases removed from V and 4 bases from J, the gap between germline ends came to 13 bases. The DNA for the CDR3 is TGTGCCATCATCGCACAGGGAGGCACTGAAGCTTTCTTT. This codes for CAIIAQGGTEAFF.

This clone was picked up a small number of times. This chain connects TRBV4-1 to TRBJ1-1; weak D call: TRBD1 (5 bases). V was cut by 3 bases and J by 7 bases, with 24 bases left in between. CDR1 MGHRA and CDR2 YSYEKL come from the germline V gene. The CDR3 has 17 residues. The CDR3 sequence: CASSQGKGIRVKDEAFF. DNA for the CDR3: TGCGCCAGCAGCCAGGGCAAAGGGATCAGGGTCAAGGATGAAGCTTTCTTT.

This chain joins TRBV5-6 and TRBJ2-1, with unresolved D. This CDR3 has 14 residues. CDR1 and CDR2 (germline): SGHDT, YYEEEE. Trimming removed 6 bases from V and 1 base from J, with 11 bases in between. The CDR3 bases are TGTGCCAGCACCACGACTTTTTCCTACAATGAGCAGTTCTTC. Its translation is CASTTTFSYNEQFF. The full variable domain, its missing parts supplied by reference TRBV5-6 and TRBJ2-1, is DAGVTQSPTHLIKTRGQQVTLRCSPKSGHDTVSWYQQALGQGPQFIFQYYEEEERQRGNFPDRFSGHQFPNYSSELNVNALLLGDSALYLCASTTTFSYNEQFFGPGTRLTVL.

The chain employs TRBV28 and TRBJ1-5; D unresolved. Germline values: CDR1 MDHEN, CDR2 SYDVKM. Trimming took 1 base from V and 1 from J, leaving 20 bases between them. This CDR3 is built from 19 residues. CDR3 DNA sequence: TGTGCCAGCAGTTTATCGGCCCGGGGTTGGGCTCGGAGCAATCAGCCCCAGCATTTT. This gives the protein CASSLSARGWARSNQPQHF.

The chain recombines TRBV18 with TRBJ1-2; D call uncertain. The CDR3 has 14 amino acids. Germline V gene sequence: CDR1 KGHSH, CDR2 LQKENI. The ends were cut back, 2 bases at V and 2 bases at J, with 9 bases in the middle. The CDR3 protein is CASSPAGPNYGYTF. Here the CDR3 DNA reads TGTGCCAGCTCACCAGCGGGCCCCAACTATGGCTACACCTTC.

The CDR3 DNA follows: TGCGCCAGCAGCCGGGGGGTGGCAGAAGGGTCGGATGGCTACACCTTC. This sequence encodes CASSRGVAEGSDGYTF. The chain joins TRBV5-1 to TRBJ1-2; D is perhaps TRBD1 (5 bases). In germline, CDR1 is SGHRS, CDR2 YFSETQ. Trimming took 4 bases from V and 6 from J, leaving 22 bases between them. The CDR3 has 16 amino acids.

CDR3 residues: CASSSMGGDTQYF. The CDR3, as DNA: TGTGCCAGCAGCTCGATGGGAGGGGATACGCAGTATTTT. This chain connects TRBV7-3 to TRBJ2-3; 7 bases are a match to TRBD2. The V gene end was trimmed by 4 bases and the J gene end by 6 bases; junction bases not matched to a gene: 4. The germline CDR1 and CDR2 sequences are SGHTA and FQGTGA. This CDR3 spans 13 amino acids. The variable domain in full, completed from reference TRBV7-3 and TRBJ2-3, reads GAGVSQTPSNKVTEKGKYVELRCDPISGHTALYWYRQSLGQGPEFLIYFQGTGAADDSGLPNDRFFAVRPEGSVSTLKIQRTERGDSAVYLCASSSMGGDTQYFGPGTRLTVL.